The next 23 T cell receptor beta chains were all read from a single sample in a study of cytomegalovirus exposure and HLA in healthy donors (dated by TCRdb to about 2017). Library prep was done by the immunoSEQ multiplex PCR assay. Imported from immuneACCESS, the table was reduced by TCRdb to in-frame sequences with V and J called. These copies leave out some clones; in studies compared against another copy, an unresolved V gene accounts for under half, and the cause of the remainder is not known. The sample table contains approximately 200,000 clones; only one count was recorded for roughly 88% of them. The biggest ten clones account for 13% of the sample. Sequenced sample: PBMCs. All receptors derive from a woman aged 30 to 39 in good health and CMV-seropositive.

V usage is TRBV30 and J usage is TRBJ1-1; D uncertain. V shed 5 bases and J shed 5 bases, with 9 bases lying between them. The germline gives CDR1 GTSNPN, CDR2 SVGIG (reference sequence). The CDR3 covers 11 residues. CDR3 DNA sequence: TGTGCCTGGGGTGGGGAGACTGAAGCTTTCTTT. It translates to CAWGGETEAFF.

CDR3 bases: TGCGCCAGCAGCATGATGCCAGGAACGGAGACCCAGTACTTC. This translates into CASSMMPGTETQYF. The chain links TRBV5-1 to TRBJ2-5; no definite D call. V dropped 4 bases and J dropped 5 bases, with 15 bases sitting between them. Germline values: CDR1 SGHRS, CDR2 YFSETQ. The CDR3 covers 14 residues.

This clone has only one observation. This sequence joins TRBV18 and TRBJ2-7; possibly TRBD2 for D (5 bases). The V gene's germline CDR1 is KGHSH and CDR2 LQKENI. This CDR3 spans 14 amino acids. Trimming pared 2 bases from V and 6 bases from J, leaving 14 bases between. The CDR3 here is CASSPDYSAAEQYF. DNA for the CDR3: TGTGCCAGCTCACCAGACTACTCCGCTGCCGAGCAGTACTTC.

The V and J genes are TRBV29-1 and TRBJ1-1; unclear D gene. The CDR3 extends over 13 amino acids. V lost 6 bases, J lost 4 bases, and 15 bases lay in between. Germline V gene data show CDR1 as SQVTM and CDR2 as ANQGSEA. CDR3 DNA: TGCAGCGTGCGGTCTCGGACTGGCACTGAAGCTTTCTTT. Protein sequence: CSVRSRTGTEAFF. The full variable domain, completed using reference TRBV29-1 and TRBJ1-1, is SAVISQKPSRDICQRGTSLTIQCQVDSQVTMMFWYRQQPGQSLTLIATANQGSEATYESGFVIDKFPISRPNLTFSTLTVSNMSPEDSSIYLCSVRSRTGTEAFFGQGTRLTVV.

The rearrangement links TRBV19 to TRBJ2-7, with a tentative D call TRBD1 (5 bases). V was cut by 4 bases and J by 1 base, with 11 bases left in between. CDR1 and CDR2 (germline): LNHDA, SQIVND (reference sequence). This CDR3 is built from 14 residues. The CDR3 protein is CASSRQGGSYEQYF. Written as DNA, the CDR3 is TGTGCCAGTAGTAGGCAGGGTGGTTCCTACGAGCAGTACTTC.

This CDR3 is CASRQGAGYGYTF. CDR3 DNA: TGTGCCAGCCGACAGGGGGCGGGCTATGGCTACACCTTC. V usage is TRBV28 and J usage is TRBJ1-2, with 10 bases matching TRBD1. V lost 8 bases and J lost 4; bases outside the gene matches: 4. This CDR3 spans 13 amino acids. In germline, CDR1 is MDHEN, CDR2 SYDVKM.

J is TRBJ2-7 and V is TRBV28; D is possibly TRBD2 (5 bases). Germline CDR1 reads MDHEN; CDR2 reads SYDVKM. CDR3 size: 14 residues. Trimming left V 3 bases short and J 2 bases short, with 11 bases between. The CDR3 here is CASSFSAGTYEQYF. In nucleotides, the CDR3 is TGTGCCAGCAGTTTTTCCGCGGGTACCTACGAGCAGTACTTC.

The chain combines TRBV18 with TRBJ2-1; perhaps TRBD1 as D (6 bases). Germline assignment: CDR1 KGHSH and CDR2 LQKENI. V lost 2 bases and J 10 bases, leaving 15 bases between the germline ends. This CDR3 has 14 residues. CDR3 in amino acids: CASSPAQGAWEQFF. DNA for the CDR3: TGTGCCAGCTCACCAGCACAGGGAGCGTGGGAGCAGTTCTTC.

This clone was recorded once. This chain links TRBV27 with TRBJ1-1, with 10 bases identical to TRBD1. Germline trimming cut 4 bases from V and 9 bases from J; bases unmatched to any gene: 8. Germline lookup yields CDR1 MNHEY and CDR2 SMNVEV (reference sequence). This CDR3 is built from 14 residues. CDR3 bases: TGTGCCAGCAGTTGGTCGGGACAGGGGTACCAAGCTTTCTTT. Amino acid sequence: CASSWSGQGYQAFF.

The gene calls are TRBV5-1 and TRBJ1-1; TRBD1 agrees at 8 bases. Germline values: CDR1 SGHRS, CDR2 YFSETQ. This CDR3 has 12 amino acids. Germline trimming cut 0 bases from V and 9 bases from J; bases unmatched to any gene: 1. CDR3 sequence (DNA): TGCGCCAGCAGCTTGGCCAGGGGGCAAGCTTTCTTT. Encoded protein: CASSLARGQAFF.

The J gene is TRBJ1-1, the V gene TRBV28; D may be TRBD1 (6 bases). Trimming removed 3 bases from V and 8 bases from J, with 16 bases in between. The CDR3 loop spans 14 amino acids. Germline V gene sequence: CDR1 MDHEN, CDR2 SYDVKM. CDR3 residues: CASSFPGQFPEAFF. In nucleotides, the CDR3 is TGTGCCAGCAGTTTCCCCGGACAGTTCCCCGAAGCTTTCTTT.

The gene calls are TRBV19 and TRBJ1-2; 8 bases are shared with TRBD1. Trimming removed 6 bases from V and 7 bases from J; junction bases left unmatched: 4. Germline loops: CDR1 LNHDA, CDR2 SQIVND (reference sequence). This CDR3 contains 12 residues. The CDR3 DNA sequence: TGTGCCAGTAGGAGACAGGGGTTTGGCTACACCTTC. This gives the protein CASRRQGFGYTF. The full variable domain, its missing parts supplied by reference TRBV19 and TRBJ1-2, is DGGITQSPKYLFRKEGQNVTLSCEQNLNHDAMYWYRQDPGQGLRLIYYSQIVNDFQKGDIAEGYSVSREKKESFPLTVTSAQKNPTAFYLCASRRQGFGYTFGSGTRLTVV.

The chain joins TRBV5-1 to TRBJ2-1; the match to TRBD2 covers 10 bases. The CDR3 length is 17 residues. V trimming: 1 base; J trimming: 8 bases; junction bases outside the gene matches: 12. Germline assignment: CDR1 SGHRS and CDR2 YFSETQ. The CDR3 spells CASSLFTSGNSPDEQFF. CDR3 in DNA: TGCGCCAGCAGCTTGTTCACTAGCGGGAATTCACCCGATGAGCAGTTCTTC.

The rearrangement uses TRBV5-6 and TRBJ2-3; 10 nucleotides line up with TRBD2. In germline, CDR1 is SGHDT, CDR2 YYEEEE. CDR3 size: 14 residues. Trimming at V came to 3 bases and at J to 3 bases, leaving 1 base not matched to a gene. CDR3 residues: CASSWGLATDTQYF. In DNA form, the CDR3 reads TGTGCCAGCAGCTGGGGACTAGCGACAGATACGCAGTATTTT.

The rearrangement links TRBV5-1 to TRBJ2-2; possible D gene TRBD2, 5 bases. V lost 1 base, J lost 9 bases, and 13 bases lay in between. The V gene's germline CDR1 is SGHRS and CDR2 YFSETQ. This CDR3 contains 14 residues. CDR3 DNA sequence: TGCGCCAGCAGCTTGAGTGGAACGGGAAGGGAGCTGTTTTTT. Encoded protein: CASSLSGTGRELFF.

V and J are TRBV7-8 and TRBJ1-2; 9 bases agree with TRBD1. Per the germline V gene, CDR1 is SGHVS and CDR2 is FQNEAQ. After removal of 0 bases from V and 10 bases from J, the junction contained 6 bases not matched to a gene. This CDR3 comprises 14 residues. The CDR3 loop reads CASSLAPGQGSYTF. CDR3 DNA sequence: TGTGCCAGCAGCTTAGCGCCAGGACAGGGGTCCTACACCTTC.

The chain recombines TRBV10-3 with TRBJ2-7; a weak D match, TRBD1 (6 bases). Trimming left V 3 bases short and J 0 bases short, with 12 bases between. This CDR3 contains 15 residues. The V gene's germline CDR1 is ENHRY and CDR2 SYGVKD. The DNA of the CDR3 is TGTGCCATCAGTGATGAAGAAGGGGGCTCCTACGAGCAGTACTTC. Translation: CAISDEEGGSYEQYF.

The chain has TRBV2 and TRBJ2-7; 16 bases line up with TRBD2. In germline, CDR1 is SNHLY, CDR2 FYNNEI. V trimming: 7 bases; J trimming: 4 bases; junction bases outside the gene matches: 7. The CDR3 is 16 residues long. The CDR3 here is CASITPGLAGGYEQYF. The CDR3 bases are TGTGCCAGCATCACGCCGGGACTAGCGGGAGGGTACGAGCAGTACTTC.

The rearrangement uses TRBV27 and TRBJ2-3; the match to TRBD2 covers 14 bases. CDR1 is MNHEY, CDR2 SMNVEV, per germline (reference sequence). The CDR3 extends over 15 amino acids. J was trimmed by 5 bases and V by 10 bases; bases with no gene match: 8. The CDR3 protein is CAIRGLAGGVDTQYF. The CDR3 nucleotides are TGTGCCATTAGAGGACTAGCGGGAGGAGTAGATACGCAGTATTTT.

The CDR3 bases are TGCAGCGTCCCCCGCCCTGGCGGGACGGAAGCTTTCTTT. It codes for CSVPRPGGTEAFF. The rearrangement joins TRBV29-1 to TRBJ1-1, with D perhaps TRBD1 (5 bases). Per the germline V gene, CDR1 is SQVTM and CDR2 is ANQGSEA. The V end was cut by 6 bases, the J end by 8 bases, with 19 bases between. This CDR3 spans 13 amino acids.

The sample holds a few counts of this clone. This chain links TRBV9 with TRBJ2-2; D call uncertain. This CDR3 comprises 12 residues. V was shortened by 1 base and J by 5 bases, with 3 bases between the two germline ends. Germline assignment: CDR1 SGDLS and CDR2 YYNGEE. The CDR3 DNA reads TGTGCCAGCAGCGTACAAACCGGGGAGCTGTTTTTT. Residues: CASSVQTGELFF.

The chain uses TRBV21-1 and TRBJ1-2. TRBV21-1 is a pseudogene. CDR3 length: 16 residues. CDR3 nucleotide sequence: TGTGCCAGCACCCCGAGCGGGGGGCGGACCCCACAGGGCTACACCTTC. It is translated as CASTPSGGRTPQGYTF.

The table lists this clone with a few counts. The V and J genes are TRBV5-1 and TRBJ1-2, with D hard to call. Germline CDR1 and CDR2: SGHRS and YFSETQ. The CDR3 covers 13 residues. V shed 0 bases and J shed 8 bases, with 11 bases lying between them. DNA for the CDR3: TGCGCCAGCAGCTTGGTATCCGGGTCGGGCTACACCTTC. Amino acid sequence: CASSLVSGSGYTF.